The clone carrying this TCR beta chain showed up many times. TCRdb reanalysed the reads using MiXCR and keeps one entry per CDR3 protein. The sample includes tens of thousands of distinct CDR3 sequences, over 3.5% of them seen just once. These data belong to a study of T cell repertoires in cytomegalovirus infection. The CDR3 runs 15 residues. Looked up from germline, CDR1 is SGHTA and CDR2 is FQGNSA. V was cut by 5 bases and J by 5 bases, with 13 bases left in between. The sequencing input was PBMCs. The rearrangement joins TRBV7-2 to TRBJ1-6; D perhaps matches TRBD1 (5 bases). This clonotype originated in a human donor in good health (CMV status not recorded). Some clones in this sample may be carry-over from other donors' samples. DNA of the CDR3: TGTGCCAGCAGCCGGAGGGACGGAGATAATTCACCCCTCCACTTT. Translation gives CASSRRDGDNSPLHF.